Listed here are 30 T cell receptor beta chains from one sample, sequenced in a study of response to subunit inactivated influenza vaccine. TCRdb processed the RT-PCR reads anew with MiXCR; each CDR3 protein has one entry. The table shows 650,000 to 700,000 distinct CDR3 sequences, with around 16% occurring only once. The sample consisted of PBMCs from blood, taken 11 to 12 days after vaccination. Every receptor here comes from a man between 50 and 59 years old who received an inactivated influenza vaccine.

J is TRBJ2-7 and V is TRBV10-3; 7 nucleotides align to TRBD2. The CDR3 sequence is 23 residues long. Trimming cost V 8 bases and J 0 bases; bases outside gene matches: 34. Per germline, CDR1 ENHRY and CDR2 SYGVKD. The CDR3 here is CAIGEPWRFACGGAPPCSYEQYF. The CDR3 DNA sequence: TGTGCCATCGGGGAGCCTTGGAGGTTTGCATGCGGGGGTGCACCTCCGTGCTCCTACGAGCAGTACTTC.

The rearrangement links TRBV5-1 to TRBJ2-7, with TRBD1 identical over 10 bases. The CDR3 extends over 15 amino acids. V lost 4 bases, J lost 2 bases, and 6 bases stayed unmatched. Germline CDR1 reads SGHRS; CDR2 reads YFSETQ. CDR3: CASSVAGTGAYEQYF. The CDR3 region has the DNA TGCGCCAGCAGCGTTGCCGGGACAGGGGCCTACGAGCAGTACTTC.

The rearrangement uses TRBV10-2 and TRBJ1-5; TRBD1 matches at 10 bases. Germline-derived CDR1 and CDR2 are WSHSY and SAAADI. This CDR3 is built from 16 residues. The ends lost 5 bases at V and 0 bases at J; junction bases unmatched: 4. The CDR3 protein is CASSMTGGLSNQPQHF. DNA for the CDR3: TGCGCCAGCAGTATGACAGGGGGCCTTAGCAATCAGCCCCAGCATTTT.

The chain recombines TRBV15 with TRBJ2-1; 7 bases agree with TRBD2. The ends lost 3 bases at V and 5 bases at J; junction bases unmatched: 13. Germline loops: CDR1 LNHNV, CDR2 YYDKDF (reference sequence). This CDR3 spans 17 amino acids. CDR3 sequence: CATSSAPLAKGHNEQFF. DNA for the CDR3: TGTGCCACCAGCAGCGCACCACTAGCGAAGGGCCACAATGAGCAGTTCTTC.

The gene calls are TRBV12-3 or TRBV12-4 and TRBJ1-2; 7 positions agree with TRBD1. Germline trimming cut 8 bases from V and 6 bases from J; bases unmatched to any gene: 6. This CDR3 has 12 amino acids. CDR3 in amino acids: CASQTGFNGYTF. CDR3 DNA sequence: TGTGCCAGCCAGACAGGGTTCAATGGCTACACCTTC.

Only a few counts were recorded for this clonotype. The chain has TRBV3-1 and TRBJ1-1; D is unclear. V lost 1 base and J lost 4, with 10 bases in between. This CDR3 has 14 residues. The germline gives CDR1 LGHDT, CDR2 YNNKEL (reference sequence). This chain's CDR3 is CASSQVQRFTEAFF. The DNA for the CDR3 is TGTGCCAGCAGCCAAGTTCAGAGATTCACTGAAGCTTTCTTT. Filled out from reference TRBV3-1 and TRBJ1-1, the complete variable domain reads DTAVSQTPKYLVTQMGNDKSIKCEQNLGHDTMYWYKQDSKKFLKIMFSYNNKELIINETVPNRFSPKSPDKAHLNLHINSLELGDSAVYFCASSQVQRFTEAFFGQGTRLTVV.

This sequence joins TRBV9 and TRBJ2-2; no firm D call. This CDR3 has 16 amino acids. The germline CDR1 and CDR2 sequences are SGDLS and YYNGEE. V dropped 0 bases and J dropped 6 bases, with 15 bases sitting between them. In DNA, the CDR3 is TGTGCCAGCAGCGTAGTCCGGACCCCCACCCCCGGGGAGCTGTTTTTT. Translated, it gives CASSVVRTPTPGELFF.

The V gene is TRBV11-2, the J gene TRBJ1-1; a weak D match, TRBD1 (5 bases). CDR3 length: 15 amino acids. Germline V CDR1 and CDR2: SGHAT, FQNNGV. V was pared by 4 bases and J by 8 bases, with 20 bases between. CDR3 nucleotide sequence: TGTGCCAGCAGCTCCCTCACTGGACATGGGGAAGAAGCTTTCTTT. This gives the protein CASSSLTGHGEEAFF.

This clonotype was counted a few times. Here the CDR3 DNA reads TGTGCCAGCTTACGGTCGAGGGGCGAGCAGTACTTC. It yields the protein CASLRSRGEQYF. This chain links TRBV6-2 or TRBV6-3 with TRBJ2-7; D might be TRBD1 or TRBD2, each matching 5 bases. Germline loops: CDR1 MNHEY, CDR2 SVGEGT. This CDR3 has 12 residues. V lost 8 bases and J 6 bases, leaving 14 bases between the germline ends.

There are a few counts of this clonotype. This chain uses TRBV30 with TRBJ2-5; D is uncertain. Germline CDR1 GTSNPN, CDR2 SVGIG (reference sequence). Trimming left V 0 bases short and J 5 bases short, with 10 bases between. CDR3 length: 13 residues. The CDR3 sequence is CAWSVLRRETQYF. Here the CDR3 DNA reads TGTGCCTGGAGTGTACTCAGAAGGGAGACCCAGTACTTC. The variable domain in full, completed from reference TRBV30 and TRBJ2-5, reads SQTIHQWPATLVQPVGSPLSLECTVEGTSNPNLYWYRQAAGRGLQLLFYSVGIGQISSEVPQNLSASRPQDRQFILSSKKLLLSDSGFYLCAWSVLRRETQYFGPGTRLLVL.

This clonotype was detected many times. The chain couples TRBV12-3 or TRBV12-4 to TRBJ1-6; 8 bases fit TRBD1. V shed 3 bases, J shed 9 bases, and the junction held 4 bases outside the gene matches. CDR3 length equals 14 residues. The CDR3 DNA follows: TGTGCCAGCAGTTTTGACAGGGGTGGTTCACCCCTCCACTTT. This encodes CASSFDRGGSPLHF.

This chain links TRBV20-1 with TRBJ2-7; 8 bases are shared with TRBD1. The CDR3 sequence is 14 residues long. Per the germline V gene, CDR1 is DFQATT and CDR2 is SNEGSKA (reference sequence). Trimming took 5 bases from V and 0 from J; bases not matched to a gene: 6. CDR3 DNA: TGCAGTGCTCCCGGACAGGGCGCCTCCTACGAGCAGTACTTC. It encodes CSAPGQGASYEQYF.

The chain uses TRBV7-2 and TRBJ2-1; D remains ambiguous. The germline V and J ends were trimmed by 5 bases and 10 bases, with 24 bases remaining between them. CDR1 and CDR2 from the germline V gene are SGHTA and FQGNSA. This CDR3 spans 16 amino acids. CDR3 loop: CASSQLVWVSSLEQFF. In nucleotides, the CDR3 is TGTGCCAGCAGCCAGTTAGTCTGGGTCTCGAGCTTGGAGCAGTTCTTC. Combining the CDR3 with reference TRBV7-2 and TRBJ2-1 gives the whole variable domain GAGVSQSPSNKVTEKGKDVELRCDPISGHTALYWYRQSLGQGLEFLIYFQGNSAPDKSGLPSDRFSAERTGGSVSTLTIQRTQQEDSAVYLCASSQLVWVSSLEQFFGPGTRLTVL.

The chain carries TRBV29-1 and TRBJ1-4, with D perhaps matching TRBD1 (6 bases). Germline assignment: CDR1 SQVTM and CDR2 ANQGSEA. This CDR3 contains 11 residues. Trimming took off 7 bases at V and 8 bases at J, with 11 bases between the two ends. CDR3 residues: CSAGRGEKLFF. CDR3 in DNA: TGCAGCGCCGGAAGGGGGGAAAAACTGTTTTTT.

This clonotype was counted ten times or more. The chain has TRBV7-2 and TRBJ2-7; TRBD2 is a possible D gene (5 bases). CDR3 length equals 13 residues. Between the trimmed V and J ends, which lost 5 bases and 3 bases, there was a span of 11 bases. Germline loops: CDR1 SGHTA, CDR2 FQGNSA. The CDR3 DNA reads as TGTGCCAGCAGCCGTCGGGAAGACTACGAGCAGTACTTC. This codes for CASSRREDYEQYF.

This clonotype has a handful of counts. J is TRBJ2-1 and V is TRBV6-1, with D maybe TRBD2 (6 bases). Trimming pared 2 bases from V and 4 bases from J, leaving 12 bases between. Germline loops: CDR1 MNHNS, CDR2 SASEGT. CDR3 size: 15 residues. CDR3 loop: CASSELQGGYNEQFF. CDR3 nucleotides: TGTGCCAGCAGTGAATTGCAGGGAGGATACAATGAGCAGTTCTTC.

This clonotype was seen a few times. The genes are TRBV11-2 and TRBJ2-7; D not certain. Trimming took off 5 bases at V and 0 bases at J, with 17 bases between the two ends. The V gene's germline CDR1 is SGHAT and CDR2 FQNNGV. This CDR3 is built from 16 residues. The DNA for the CDR3 is TGTGCCAGCAGCCGGCCCGTGGGATCTAACTCCTACGAGCAGTACTTC. Protein product: CASSRPVGSNSYEQYF.

The chain is built from TRBV7-2 and TRBJ2-7; D is perhaps TRBD2 (6 bases). V lost 5 bases to trimming and J lost 2 bases, with 13 bases between them. The CDR3 spans 14 residues. Germline CDR1 reads SGHTA; CDR2 reads FQGNSA. In nucleotides, the CDR3 is TGTGCCAGCAGCAGGGGTGCGGGAACCTACGAGCAGTACTTC. Its protein is CASSRGAGTYEQYF. The full variable domain, completed using reference TRBV7-2 and TRBJ2-7, is GAGVSQSPSNKVTEKGKDVELRCDPISGHTALYWYRQSLGQGLEFLIYFQGNSAPDKSGLPSDRFSAERTGGSVSTLTIQRTQQEDSAVYLCASSRGAGTYEQYFGPGTRLTVT.

This clonotype has at least ten counts. V is TRBV6-5 and J is TRBJ2-2; no definite D call. The germline V gene encodes CDR1 MNHEY and CDR2 SVGAGI. The CDR3 runs 13 residues. V was cut by 6 bases and J by 3 bases, with 8 bases left in between. CDR3 sequence reads: CASRLTYTGELFF. Written as DNA, the CDR3 is TGTGCCAGCAGGTTAACTTACACCGGGGAGCTGTTTTTT.

The table lists this clonotype with a few counts. The rearrangement joins TRBV24-1 to TRBJ1-2; the D is unclear. Trimming stripped 9 bases from V and 6 bases from J, with 13 bases between. The length of the CDR3 is 12 residues. Germline V gene data show CDR1 as KGHDR and CDR2 as SFDVKD. DNA of the CDR3: TGTGCCACCTACAGCATTTCCGATGGCTACACCTTC. This gives the protein CATYSISDGYTF.

This clonotype appeared a few times. The gene calls are TRBV7-9 and TRBJ2-7; a possible D gene is TRBD2 (6 bases). Germline V gene sequence: CDR1 SEHNR, CDR2 FQNEAQ (reference sequence). CDR3 size: 17 residues. Between the trimmed V and J ends, which lost 5 bases and 1 base, there was a span of 21 bases. The CDR3 is CASSKRARESGSYEQYF. The CDR3 DNA reads as TGTGCCAGCAGCAAAAGGGCTCGGGAGAGCGGTTCCTACGAGCAGTACTTC. Supplemented by reference TRBV7-9 and TRBJ2-7, the full variable domain reads DTGVSQNPRHKITKRGQNVTFRCDPISEHNRLYWYRQTLGQGPEFLTYFQNEAQLEKSRLLSDRFSAERPKGSFSTLEIQRTEQGDSAMYLCASSKRARESGSYEQYFGPGTRLTVT.

This clonotype was detected only a few times. The rearrangement links TRBV4-1 to TRBJ2-7; D remains ambiguous. Germline V gene sequence: CDR1 MGHRA, CDR2 YSYEKL. This CDR3 contains 14 residues. V was trimmed by 1 base and J by 0 bases, leaving 7 bases between them. CDR3 nucleotides: TGCGCCAGCAGCCAAGTTAAGGGCTCCTACGAGCAGTACTTC. Encoded protein: CASSQVKGSYEQYF.

The chain links TRBV6-1 to TRBJ2-4, with D maybe TRBD2 (6 bases). The V and J ends lost 4 bases and 0 bases respectively, with 25 bases between them. The CDR3 spans 20 residues. CDR1 MNHNS and CDR2 SASEGT come from the germline V gene. In DNA form, the CDR3 reads TGTGCCAGCAGTGGCCGGCGGGGCAGGGTTACCGAGGTAGCCAAAAACATTCAGTACTTC. As protein: CASSGRRGRVTEVAKNIQYF.

The rearrangement uses TRBV29-1 and TRBJ1-2; 8 bases match TRBD1. Looked up from germline, CDR1 is SQVTM and CDR2 is ANQGSEA. The CDR3 has 12 amino acids. Trimming took 7 bases from V and 4 from J; bases not matched to a gene: 5. In DNA form, the CDR3 reads TGCAGCGGAGACAGGGGCGGCTATGGCTACACCTTC. Amino acid sequence: CSGDRGGYGYTF.

A few counts support this clonotype. The rearrangement uses TRBV29-1 and TRBJ2-4, with 11 bases that match TRBD2. Germline V gives CDR1 SQVTM, CDR2 ANQGSEA. With V trimmed by 6 bases and J by 3 bases, 4 bases remained unmatched. The CDR3 runs to 14 residues. The chain's CDR3 is CSVVGTSGKNIQYF. CDR3 bases: TGCAGCGTCGTAGGGACTAGCGGCAAAAACATTCAGTACTTC.

The V and J genes are TRBV6-1 and TRBJ2-4; TRBD1 is a possible D gene (6 bases). V was pared by 5 bases and J by 0 bases, with 11 bases between. There are 15 residues in the CDR3. Germline-derived CDR1 and CDR2 are MNHNS and SASEGT. The CDR3 DNA sequence: TGTGCCAGCAGTATGACAGGTCTAGCCAAAAACATTCAGTACTTC. Translation: CASSMTGLAKNIQYF.

This clonotype was observed a few times. The chain couples TRBV15 to TRBJ2-5; 7 bases are shared with TRBD2. The CDR3 length is 14 residues. Germline CDR1 is LNHNV and CDR2 is YYDKDF (reference sequence). Unmatched junction bases numbered 3, after V lost 0 bases and J lost 5 bases. For the CDR3, the DNA is TGTGCCACCAGCAGAGATCGGGAGGCGGAGACCCAGTACTTC. Encoded protein: CATSRDREAETQYF.

The chain uses TRBV5-1 and TRBJ2-1; a possible D gene is TRBD2 (7 bases). Germline-derived CDR1 and CDR2 are SGHRS and YFSETQ. V was cut by 4 bases and J by 15 bases, with 35 bases left in between. The CDR3 contains 18 residues. CDR3 nucleotide sequence: TGCGCCAGCAGCCCCAGGACTGGGGGTGTTTGGAGGGGGGGTCGTCCGTTCTTC. It encodes CASSPRTGGVWRGGRPFF.

J is TRBJ2-3 and V is TRBV5-8; D possibly corresponds to TRBD1 (6 bases). CDR3 length: 14 amino acids. The germline V gene has CDR1 SGHTS and CDR2 YDEGEE. The ends were cut back, 4 bases at V and 2 bases at J, with 11 bases in the middle. The CDR3 loop is CASSGRGVTDTQYF. Here the CDR3 DNA reads TGTGCCAGCAGCGGCAGGGGAGTCACAGATACGCAGTATTTT.

The V and J genes are TRBV29-1 and TRBJ2-1; D assignment may be TRBD1 or TRBD2 (5 bases each). In germline, CDR1 is SQVTM, CDR2 ANQGSEA. The CDR3 has 12 residues. V was pared by 7 bases and J by 9 bases, with 16 bases between. The CDR3 loop is CSASGTFSEQFF. The CDR3 nucleotides are TGCAGCGCCTCCGGGACGTTCAGTGAGCAGTTCTTC.